This TCR beta chain was identified during a study of identifying expanded T cells in peripheral blood. This table comes from immunoSEQ multiplex PCR, and its TCRdb copy is limited to in-frame clones, with some not included. Altogether under 100,000 clones are present, about 85% being singletons, with the ten largest covering around 4.3%. No infections or other immune events were documented during collection. Study observations and caveats: Differentially abundant clones: about 1.1 between replicates, 16.4 at 2 to 3 weeks, 19 to 20 at four. Two-week clone count variance significantly increased as total template count grew.

The length of the CDR3 is 15 residues. Per germline, CDR1 SGDLS and CDR2 YYNGEE. The V gene lost 4 bases and the J gene lost 2 bases, with 15 bases spanning the gap. On this clone itself: Its antigen is undetermined.

The source is a person aged 18 to 75 in good health. The V and J genes are TRBV9 and TRBJ1-2; D might be TRBD1 (5 bases). What was sequenced was blood. The CDR3 loop reads CASSPREWGNYGYTF. CDR3 DNA sequence: TGTGCCAGCAGCCCCAGGGAATGGGGGAACTATGGCTACACCTTC.